The T cell receptor (beta chain) under discussion was sequenced for a study of T cells in Graves' hyperthyroidism and ophthalmopathy. Germline assignment: CDR1 WNHNN and CDR2 SYGVQD (reference sequence). The ends were cut back, 10 bases at V and 2 bases at J, with 11 bases in the middle. This CDR3 is built from 13 residues. This clonotype showed up many times. RNA transcripts yielded amplified TCR beta CDR3 regions. Initially, a first-round RT-PCR of the TCR CDR3 employed the HTBI primer set. One entry per CDR3 protein, called by TCRdb with MiXCR from the multiplex PCR reads. Here the sample spans 350,000 to 400,000 distinct CDR3 sequences, about 20% being singletons.

The chain uses TRBV10-1 and TRBJ2-2, with D possibly TRBD1 on 5 matching bases. This sequence was found in a woman under 30 with Graves' hyperthyroidism. The sample comprised blood. CDR3 loop: CATRAVNTGELFF. CDR3 sequence (DNA): TGCGCCACCAGGGCCGTAAACACCGGGGAGCTGTTTTTT.